The rows below give T cell receptor beta chains drawn from one sample of a study of blood T cell repertoires in COVID-19. TCRdb's copy holds only in-frame clones and misses some; the assay was immunoSEQ multiplex PCR. This table has 25,000 to 35,000 clones, around 92% appearing once. Sequenced input: peripheral blood. The receptor set was obtained from a woman between 70 and 85 years old with COVID-19, enrolled during active disease. Both conserved end residues are part of each CDR3. The D gene is left open where the match is weak. The size entry is marked missing in some rows and otherwise reads once, few, many or a size class.

V gene	J gene	clone size	D gene	CDR3 length	CDR3 protein	CDR3 DNA
TRBV2	TRBJ2-1	.	.	12	CASTSLLFEQFF	TGTGCCAGCACCTCACTACTGTTTGAGCAGTTCTTC
TRBV3-1/TRBV3-2	TRBJ2-7	.	TRBD1	17	CASSYYPTGQGVYEQYF	TGTGCCAGCAGCTACTATCCCACGGGACAGGGGGTCTACGAGCAGTACTTC
TRBV5-1	TRBJ1-1	.	.	17	CASSLVALQMRNTEAFF	TGCGCCAGCAGCTTGGTGGCCTTACAGATGAGGAACACTGAAGCTTTCTTT
TRBV7-2	TRBJ2-7	.	TRBD1	12	CASSRDRVEQYF	TGTGCCAGCAGTCGGGACAGGGTCGAGCAGTACTTC
TRBV28	TRBJ1-3	.	.	15	CASSLPTGAGNTIYF	TGTGCCAGCAGTTTGCCGACAGGTGCTGGAAACACCATATATTTT
TRBV10-3	TRBJ2-3	.	TRBD2	15	CAINDPGLAEDTQYF	TGTGCCATCAACGATCCGGGACTAGCGGAAGATACGCAGTATTTT
TRBV28	TRBJ2-1	.	.	15	CASSFSGSSYNEQFF	TGTGCCAGCAGTTTTAGTGGGAGCTCCTACAATGAGCAGTTCTTC
TRBV12-3/TRBV12-4	TRBJ1-5	.	.	12	CASSLSSQPQHF	TGTGCCAGCAGTTTATCGAGTCAGCCCCAGCATTTT
TRBV3-1/TRBV3-2	TRBJ2-7	.	TRBD1	15	CASSPRTGDFSEQYF	TGTGCCAGCAGCCCGAGGACAGGGGACTTCTCCGAGCAGTACTTC
TRBV7-2	TRBJ2-7	.	.	14	CASSLNGGDHEQYF	TGTGCCAGCAGCTTAAATGGAGGCGACCACGAGCAGTACTTC
TRBV28	TRBJ1-4	.	TRBD1	15	CASSLVGRGLEKLFF	TGTGCCAGCAGTTTAGTCGGCAGGGGGCTTGAAAAACTGTTTTTT
TRBV6-2/TRBV6-3	TRBJ2-7	.	.	19	CASSTKQAGEKKSPYEQYF	TGTGCCAGCAGTACCAAACAGGCCGGCGAAAAAAAAAGCCCCTACGAGCAGTACTTC
TRBV18	TRBJ2-7	.	TRBD2	15	CASSPSGLAGYEQYF	TGTGCCAGCTCACCGTCGGGACTAGCAGGGTACGAGCAGTACTTC
TRBV7-9	TRBJ2-7	.	.	14	CASSLGGRFDEQYF	TGTGCCAGCAGCTTAGGAGGGAGGTTTGACGAGCAGTACTTC
TRBV7-2	TRBJ2-7	.	TRBD2	13	CATGLAGAYEQYF	TGTGCCACCGGACTAGCGGGAGCCTACGAGCAGTACTTC
TRBV15	TRBJ1-2	.	TRBD1	14	CATSEPGTGVGYTF	TGTGCCACCAGCGAACCCGGGACAGGGGTTGGCTACACCTTC
TRBV6-1	TRBJ2-2	.	.	16	CASSALSGTNTGELFF	TGTGCCAGCAGTGCCCTTAGCGGTACGAACACCGGGGAGCTGTTTTTT
TRBV20-1	TRBJ1-2	.	.	11	CSARAGVGYTF	TGCAGTGCTAGAGCGGGAGTCGGCTACACCTTC
TRBV4-2	TRBJ1-2	.	.	13	CASSQEVGRGYTF	TGTGCCAGCAGCCAAGAGGTGGGGAGAGGCTACACCTTC
TRBV6-5	TRBJ2-1	once	.	11	CASSFPDEQFF	TGTGCCAGCAGTTTCCCAGATGAGCAGTTCTTC
TRBV2	TRBJ2-5	.	.	14	CASRDDRNQETQYF	TGTGCCAGCAGGGACGACAGAAACCAAGAGACCCAGTACTTC
TRBV6-5	TRBJ2-1	.	.	13	CASSTGGHNEQFF	TGTGCCAGCAGTACCGGAGGCCACAATGAGCAGTTCTTC
TRBV7-8	TRBJ2-1	.	.	16	CASSLSLSDYYNEQFF	TGTGCCAGCAGCCTGTCCCTCTCGGACTACTACAATGAGCAGTTCTTC
TRBV5-1	TRBJ2-5	.	.	13	CASSLDTVETQYF	TGCGCCAGCAGCTTGGATACGGTAGAGACCCAGTACTTC
TRBV25-1	TRBJ2-2	.	.	14	CASSEIRVTGELFF	TGTGCCAGCAGTGAGATCCGGGTAACCGGGGAGCTGTTTTTT
TRBV9	TRBJ2-7	.	.	15	CASSVSGAGGYEQYF	TGTGCCAGCAGCGTCTCGGGAGCGGGTGGCTACGAGCAGTACTTC
TRBV19	TRBJ2-3	.	TRBD2	16	CASSMGLAGDTDTQYF	TGTGCCAGTAGTATGGGGCTAGCGGGAGACACAGATACGCAGTATTTT
TRBV29-1	TRBJ1-4	.	TRBD1	14	CSVRKDRTNEKLFF	TGCAGCGTTCGTAAGGACAGGACTAATGAAAAACTGTTTTTT
TRBV19	TRBJ2-3	.	TRBD2	16	CASSGRTSGSTDTQYF	TGTGCCAGTAGTGGAAGGACTAGCGGAAGCACAGATACGCAGTATTTT
TRBV27	TRBJ2-1	.	.	20	CASSRGTIQGWSGGNNEQFF	TGTGCCAGCAGCCGAGGTACGATTCAGGGATGGAGTGGTGGCAACAATGAGCAGTTCTTC
TRBV6-5	TRBJ1-5	.	.	14	CASKERGGNQPQHF	TGTGCCAGCAAGGAAAGGGGTGGCAATCAGCCCCAGCATTTT
TRBV11-3	TRBJ2-7	few	.	12	CASSVQGGEQYF	TGTGCCAGCAGCGTACAGGGTGGCGAGCAGTACTTC
TRBV2	TRBJ2-4	.	TRBD2	17	CASSARLAGVTKNIQYF	TGTGCCAGCTCGGCGCGTCTAGCGGGAGTCACCAAAAACATTCAGTACTTC
TRBV19	TRBJ2-2	.	TRBD1	16	CASSSTGGADTGELFF	TGTGCCAGTAGTAGTACAGGGGGCGCGGACACCGGGGAGCTGTTTTTT
TRBV19	TRBJ2-3	.	TRBD1	15	CASSPRGQGTSTQYF	TGTGCCAGTAGCCCAAGGGGACAGGGTACGAGTACGCAGTATTTT
TRBV25-1	TRBJ2-1	.	TRBD2	14	CASRGLGNYNEQFF	TGTGCCAGCAGAGGACTAGGGAACTACAATGAGCAGTTCTTC
TRBV10-1	TRBJ1-1	.	.	15	CASSGTGGTDTEAFF	TGCGCCAGCAGTGGTACTGGAGGTACGGACACTGAAGCTTTCTTT
TRBV19	TRBJ1-2	.	TRBD1	16	CASSPWTGEDDYGYTF	TGTGCCAGTAGCCCTTGGACAGGTGAGGACGACTATGGCTACACCTTC
TRBV4-2	TRBJ2-1	.	TRBD1	20	CASSQDLTGGDSLSYNEQFF	TGTGCCAGCAGCCAAGACTTGACAGGGGGCGATTCGCTCTCCTACAATGAGCAGTTCTTC
TRBV7-9	TRBJ2-1	.	.	13	CASSLARGARQFF	TGTGCCAGCAGCTTAGCCCGGGGAGCTCGACAATTCTTC
TRBV7-2	TRBJ2-1	once	TRBD2	16	CASRLRREGISGEQFF	TGTGCCAGCCGCTTGAGGAGGGAGGGGATATCGGGTGAGCAGTTCTTC
TRBV9	TRBJ2-3	.	TRBD2	16	CASSDGLAGPADTQYF	TGTGCCAGCAGCGACGGACTAGCGGGACCCGCAGATACGCAGTATTTT
TRBV27	TRBJ2-2	.	TRBD1	18	CASSLRYRGEQNTGELFF	TGTGCCAGCAGTTTACGATACAGGGGCGAGCAGAACACCGGGGAGCTGTTTTTT
TRBV5-4	TRBJ1-6	once	.	15	CASSLGGPINSPLHF	TGTGCCAGCAGCCTGGGAGGGCCTATTAATTCACCCCTCCACTTT
TRBV19	TRBJ1-3	.	.	16	CASSTTPQVSGNTIYF	TGTGCCAGTAGTACAACCCCACAGGTCTCTGGAAACACCATATATTTT
TRBV27	TRBJ1-2	.	.	12	CASSLDRSGYTF	TGTGCCAGCTCCTTGGACAGATCCGGCTACACCTTC
TRBV19	TRBJ2-4	.	TRBD2	13	CASIGGTKNIQYF	TGTGCCAGTATCGGGGGGACCAAAAACATTCAGTACTTC
TRBV10-1	TRBJ2-7	.	TRBD2	15	CASSAHSGSSYEQYF	TGCGCCAGCAGTGCTCATAGCGGGAGTTCCTACGAGCAGTACTTC
TRBV24-1	TRBJ2-1	.	TRBD2	18	CATSSGTSGRFGGYEQFF	TGTGCCACCAGTTCCGGGACTAGCGGGAGGTTTGGGGGGTATGAGCAGTTCTTC
TRBV6-5	TRBJ1-5	.	.	14	CASSLGQTNQPQHF	TGTGCCAGCAGCTTAGGACAGACCAATCAGCCCCAGCATTTT